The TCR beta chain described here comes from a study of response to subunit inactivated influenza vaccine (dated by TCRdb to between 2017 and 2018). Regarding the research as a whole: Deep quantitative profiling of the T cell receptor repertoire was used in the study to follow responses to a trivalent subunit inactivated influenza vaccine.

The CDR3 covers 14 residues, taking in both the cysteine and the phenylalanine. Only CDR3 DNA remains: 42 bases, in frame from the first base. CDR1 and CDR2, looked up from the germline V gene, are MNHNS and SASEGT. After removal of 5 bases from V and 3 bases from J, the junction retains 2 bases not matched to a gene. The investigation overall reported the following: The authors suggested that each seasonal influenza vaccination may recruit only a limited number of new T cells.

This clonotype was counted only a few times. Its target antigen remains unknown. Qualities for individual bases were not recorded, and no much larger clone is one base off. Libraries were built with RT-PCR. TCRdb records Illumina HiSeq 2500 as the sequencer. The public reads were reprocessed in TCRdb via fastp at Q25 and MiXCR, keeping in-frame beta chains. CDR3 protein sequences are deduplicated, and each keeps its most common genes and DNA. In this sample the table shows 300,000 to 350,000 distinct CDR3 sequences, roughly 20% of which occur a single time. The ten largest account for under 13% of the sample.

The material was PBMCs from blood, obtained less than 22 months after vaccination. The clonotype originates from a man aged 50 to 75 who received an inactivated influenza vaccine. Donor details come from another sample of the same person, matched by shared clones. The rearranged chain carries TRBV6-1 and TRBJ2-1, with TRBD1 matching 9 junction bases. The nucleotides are TGTGCCAGCAGTAGGACAGGGGACTACAATGAGCAGTTCTTC. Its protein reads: CASSRTGDYNEQFF.